Listed below are T cell receptor beta chains from one sample, sequenced in a study of cytomegalovirus exposure and HLA in healthy donors. Produced via immunoSEQ multiplex PCR; TCRdb's table is partial and in-frame only. The sample includes approximately 100,000 clones, approximately 95% of them seen just once. Sequencing was done on a sample of PBMCs. All receptors derive from a woman in her 30s in good health and CMV-seropositive. Both conserved end residues are part of each CDR3. The D gene is left open where the match is weak. Size is stated for part of the rows, as once, few or many counts, or as a class when the clone is expanded.

d_call	clone_size	v_call	j_call	cdr3_aa	cdr3_nt
TRBD2	-	TRBV10-2	TRBJ2-2	CASGTSGQTGELFF	TGCGCCAGCGGGACTAGCGGGCAAACCGGGGAGCTGTTTTTT
-	-	TRBV28	TRBJ2-5	CASSLSPWAGEVETQYF	TGTGCCAGCAGTTTATCCCCCTGGGCAGGGGAAGTAGAGACCCAGTACTTC
TRBD1	few	TRBV19	TRBJ1-2	CASRGQRHKYGYTF	TGTGCCAGTAGGGGACAGCGCCACAAATATGGCTACACCTTC
TRBD2	-	TRBV7-2	TRBJ2-1	CASSPPGLAAGEQFF	TGTGCCAGCAGCCCGCCGGGACTAGCCGCGGGTGAGCAGTTCTTC
-	-	TRBV30	TRBJ2-5	CAWSVLEDIRQETQYF	TGTGCCTGGAGTGTACTAGAAGACATCCGGCAAGAGACCCAGTACTTC
-	-	TRBV7-2	TRBJ2-1	CASSLDLEQFF	TGTGCCAGCAGCTTAGATCTAGAGCAGTTCTTC
-	once	TRBV29-1	TRBJ2-7	CSALEALGARYEQYF	TGCAGCGCCCTGGAGGCCCTGGGTGCCCGCTACGAGCAGTACTTC
TRBD2	-	TRBV9	TRBJ2-5	CASSATSGREKTQYF	TGTGCCAGCAGCGCCACTAGCGGGAGGGAGAAGACCCAGTACTTC
-	-	TRBV6-4	TRBJ2-1	CASSDFHSRSNEQFF	TGTGCCAGCAGTGACTTCCATTCTAGGTCCAATGAGCAGTTCTTC
TRBD2	-	TRBV7-8	TRBJ2-1	CASSLGGGLAGLAEQFF	TGTGCCAGCAGCTTAGGGGGGGGACTAGCGGGTCTCGCGGAGCAGTTCTTC
-	once	TRBV7-6	TRBJ2-1	CASSFWTGVDEQFF	TGTGCCAGCAGCTTCTGGACGGGAGTCGATGAGCAGTTCTTC
TRBD1	once	TRBV7-2	TRBJ2-7	CASSHRQGVPYF	TGTGCCAGCAGCCATCGACAGGGGGTCCCGTACTTC
TRBD2	-	TRBV9	TRBJ2-1	CASSEAGDGSSYNEQFF	TGTGCCAGCAGCGAAGCGGGAGATGGAAGTTCCTACAATGAGCAGTTCTTC
-	once	TRBV5-1	TRBJ1-1	CASSSRTANTEAFF	TGCGCCAGCAGCTCTAGGACAGCCAACACTGAAGCTTTCTTT
TRBD1	-	TRBV6-5	TRBJ2-5	CASKITGGGWETQYF	TGTGCCAGCAAAATAACAGGGGGCGGATGGGAGACCCAGTACTTC